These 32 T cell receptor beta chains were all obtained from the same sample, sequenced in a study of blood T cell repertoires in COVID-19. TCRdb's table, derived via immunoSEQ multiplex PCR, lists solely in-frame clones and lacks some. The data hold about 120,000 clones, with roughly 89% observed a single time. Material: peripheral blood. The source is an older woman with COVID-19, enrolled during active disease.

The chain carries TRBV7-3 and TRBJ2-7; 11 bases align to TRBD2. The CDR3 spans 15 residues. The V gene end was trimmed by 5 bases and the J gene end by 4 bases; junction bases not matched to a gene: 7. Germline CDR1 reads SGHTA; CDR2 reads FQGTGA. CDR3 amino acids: CASSQASGGPYEQYF. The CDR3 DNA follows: TGTGCCAGCAGCCAGGCTAGCGGGGGGCCTTACGAGCAGTACTTC.

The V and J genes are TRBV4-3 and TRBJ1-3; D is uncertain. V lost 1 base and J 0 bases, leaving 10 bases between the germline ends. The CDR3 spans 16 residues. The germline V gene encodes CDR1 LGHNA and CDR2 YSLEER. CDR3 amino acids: CASSQGPGLSGNTIYF. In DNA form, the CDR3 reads TGCGCCAGCAGCCAAGGGCCAGGTCTCTCTGGAAACACCATATATTTT.

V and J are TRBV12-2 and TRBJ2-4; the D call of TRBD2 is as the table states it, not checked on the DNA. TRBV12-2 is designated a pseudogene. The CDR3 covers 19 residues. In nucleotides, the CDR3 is TGTGCAAGTCGCTTAGCGTGTTCTGGCAGGGAGGGTACCAAAAACATTCAGTACTTC. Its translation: CASRLACSGREGTKNIQYF.

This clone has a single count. The CDR3: CASSFTGVNEQFF. CDR3 sequence (DNA): TGTGCCAGCAGCTTCACAGGGGTCAATGAGCAGTTCTTC. The V call is TRBV7-7, the J call TRBJ2-1; 7 bases match TRBD1. Germline assignment: CDR1 SSHAT and CDR2 FNYEAQ (reference sequence). V gave up 3 bases and J gave up 6 bases; unmatched junction bases: 2. There are 13 residues in the CDR3.

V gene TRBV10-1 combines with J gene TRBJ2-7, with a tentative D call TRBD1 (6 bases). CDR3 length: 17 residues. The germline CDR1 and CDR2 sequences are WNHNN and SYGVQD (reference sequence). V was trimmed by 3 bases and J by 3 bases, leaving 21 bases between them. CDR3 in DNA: TGCGCCAGCAGTGATCTGGCCTCAGGGGCGAAACTCTACGAGCAGTACTTC. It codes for CASSDLASGAKLYEQYF.

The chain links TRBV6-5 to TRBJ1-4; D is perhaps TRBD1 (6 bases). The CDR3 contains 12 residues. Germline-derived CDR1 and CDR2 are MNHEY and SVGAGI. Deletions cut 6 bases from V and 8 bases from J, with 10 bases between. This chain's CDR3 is CASRQGSEKLFF. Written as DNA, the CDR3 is TGTGCCAGCAGACAGGGTTCAGAAAAACTGTTTTTT.

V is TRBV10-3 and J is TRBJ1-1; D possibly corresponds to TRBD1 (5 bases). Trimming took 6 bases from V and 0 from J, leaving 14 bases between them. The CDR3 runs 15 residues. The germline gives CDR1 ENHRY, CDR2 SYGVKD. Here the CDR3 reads CAIRGVTSMNTEAFF. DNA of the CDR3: TGTGCCATCAGAGGGGTTACTTCTATGAACACTGAAGCTTTCTTT.

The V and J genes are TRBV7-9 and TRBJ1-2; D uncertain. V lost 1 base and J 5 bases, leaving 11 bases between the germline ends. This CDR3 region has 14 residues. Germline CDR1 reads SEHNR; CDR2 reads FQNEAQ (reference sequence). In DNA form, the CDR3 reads TGTGCCAGCAGCTTAGAGGGCAGCGGGTATGGCTACACCTTC. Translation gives CASSLEGSGYGYTF.

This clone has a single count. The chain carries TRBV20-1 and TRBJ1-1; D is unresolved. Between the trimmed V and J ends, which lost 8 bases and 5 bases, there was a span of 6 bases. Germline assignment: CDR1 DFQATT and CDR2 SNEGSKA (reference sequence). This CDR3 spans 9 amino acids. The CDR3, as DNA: TGCAGTCCGAGGACTGAAGCTTTCTTT. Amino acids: CSPRTEAFF.

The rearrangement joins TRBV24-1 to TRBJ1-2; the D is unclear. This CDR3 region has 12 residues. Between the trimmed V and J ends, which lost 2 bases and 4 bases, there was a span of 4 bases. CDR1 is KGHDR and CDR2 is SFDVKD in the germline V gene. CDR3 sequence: CATSDYSYGYTF. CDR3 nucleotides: TGTGCCACCAGTGATTACAGCTATGGCTACACCTTC.

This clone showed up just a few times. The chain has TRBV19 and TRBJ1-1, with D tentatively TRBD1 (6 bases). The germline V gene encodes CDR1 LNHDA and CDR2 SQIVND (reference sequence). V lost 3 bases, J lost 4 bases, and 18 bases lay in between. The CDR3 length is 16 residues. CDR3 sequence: CASSIRKTGWGTEAFF. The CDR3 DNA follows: TGTGCCAGTAGTATCCGAAAGACAGGCTGGGGCACTGAAGCTTTCTTT.

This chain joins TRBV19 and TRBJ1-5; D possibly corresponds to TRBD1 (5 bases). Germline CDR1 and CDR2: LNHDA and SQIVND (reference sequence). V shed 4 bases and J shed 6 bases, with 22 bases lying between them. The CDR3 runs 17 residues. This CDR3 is CASSSLPWGDLAQPQHF. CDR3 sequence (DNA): TGTGCCAGTAGTAGCCTCCCGTGGGGGGACCTTGCTCAGCCCCAGCATTTT.

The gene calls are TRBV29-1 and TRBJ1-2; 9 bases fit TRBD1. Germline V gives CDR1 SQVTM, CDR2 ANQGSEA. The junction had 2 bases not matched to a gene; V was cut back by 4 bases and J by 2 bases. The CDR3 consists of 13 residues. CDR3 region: CSVGDRVNYGYTF. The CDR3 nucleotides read TGCAGCGTTGGGGACAGGGTAAACTATGGCTACACCTTC.

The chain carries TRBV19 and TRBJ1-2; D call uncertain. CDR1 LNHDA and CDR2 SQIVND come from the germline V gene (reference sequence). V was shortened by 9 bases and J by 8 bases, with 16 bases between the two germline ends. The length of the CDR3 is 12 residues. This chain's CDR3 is CASKKGGLGYTF. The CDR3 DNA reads TGTGCCAGCAAAAAAGGAGGGCTCGGCTACACCTTC.

The CDR3 loop is CASSARSGGAYNEQFF. The DNA for the CDR3 is TGTGCCAGCAGCGCGCGGAGCGGGGGGGCCTACAATGAGCAGTTCTTC. V usage is TRBV7-3 and J usage is TRBJ2-1; 10 bases match TRBD2. The CDR3 is 16 residues long. The junction had 6 bases not matched to a gene; V was cut back by 5 bases and J by 2 bases. From germline, CDR1 is SGHTA and CDR2 FQGTGA. Together with reference TRBV7-3 and TRBJ2-1, the CDR3 gives the full variable domain: GAGVSQTPSNKVTEKGKYVELRCDPISGHTALYWYRQSLGQGPEFLIYFQGTGAADDSGLPNDRFFAVRPEGSVSTLKIQRTERGDSAVYLCASSARSGGAYNEQFFGPGTRLTVL.

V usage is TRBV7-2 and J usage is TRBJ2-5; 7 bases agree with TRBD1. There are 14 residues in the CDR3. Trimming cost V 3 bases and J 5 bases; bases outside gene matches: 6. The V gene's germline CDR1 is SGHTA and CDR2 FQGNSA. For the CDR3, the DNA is TGTGCCAGCAGCTTTAACAGGGGACGGGAGACCCAGTACTTC. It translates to CASSFNRGRETQYF.

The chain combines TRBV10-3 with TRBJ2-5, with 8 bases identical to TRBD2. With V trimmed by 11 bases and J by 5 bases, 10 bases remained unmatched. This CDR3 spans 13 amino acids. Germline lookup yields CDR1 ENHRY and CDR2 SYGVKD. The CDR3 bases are TGTGCCGTCTCTTCGGGGGGGCAGGAGACCCAGTACTTC. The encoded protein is CAVSSGGQETQYF.

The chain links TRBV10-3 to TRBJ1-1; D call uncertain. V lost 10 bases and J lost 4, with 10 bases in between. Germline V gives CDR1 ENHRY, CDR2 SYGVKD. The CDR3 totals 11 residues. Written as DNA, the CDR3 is TGTGCCACTTCCTCGAGCACTGAAGCTTTCTTT. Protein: CATSSSTEAFF.

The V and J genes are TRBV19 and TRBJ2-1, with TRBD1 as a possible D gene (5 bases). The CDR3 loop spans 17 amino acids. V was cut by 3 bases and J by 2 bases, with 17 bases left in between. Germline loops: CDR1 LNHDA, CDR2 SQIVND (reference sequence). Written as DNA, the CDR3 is TGTGCCAGTAGTATGGGGCGCCAGTCAGGCCCCTACAATGAGCAGTTCTTC. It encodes CASSMGRQSGPYNEQFF.

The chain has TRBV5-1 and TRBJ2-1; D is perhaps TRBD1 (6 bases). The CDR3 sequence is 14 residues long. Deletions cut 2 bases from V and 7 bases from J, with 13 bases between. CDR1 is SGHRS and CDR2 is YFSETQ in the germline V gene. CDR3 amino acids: CASSFGQNRNEQFF. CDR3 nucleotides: TGCGCCAGCAGCTTCGGACAGAATCGGAATGAGCAGTTCTTC.

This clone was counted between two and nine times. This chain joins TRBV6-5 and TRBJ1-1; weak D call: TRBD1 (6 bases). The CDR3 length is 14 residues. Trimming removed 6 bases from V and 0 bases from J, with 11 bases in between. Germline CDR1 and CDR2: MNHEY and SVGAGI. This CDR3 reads CASSPTGMNTEAFF. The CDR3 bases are TGTGCCAGCAGCCCAACAGGGATGAACACTGAAGCTTTCTTT.

CDR3 amino acids: CASSSRRIGTEAFF. In DNA, the CDR3 is TGTGCCAGCAGCTCCCGCAGGATCGGCACTGAAGCTTTCTTT. V gene TRBV7-9 combines with J gene TRBJ1-1; D gene unclear. Trimming removed 4 bases from V and 4 bases from J, with 13 bases in between. Germline loops: CDR1 SEHNR, CDR2 FQNEAQ (reference sequence). This CDR3 has 14 residues.

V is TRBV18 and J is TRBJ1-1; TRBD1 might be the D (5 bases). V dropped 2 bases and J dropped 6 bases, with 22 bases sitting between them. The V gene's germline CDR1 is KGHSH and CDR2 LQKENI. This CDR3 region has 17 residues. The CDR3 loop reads CASSPGAVRSGVSEAFF. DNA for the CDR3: TGTGCCAGCTCACCAGGGGCAGTTCGGTCTGGCGTCTCTGAAGCTTTCTTT.

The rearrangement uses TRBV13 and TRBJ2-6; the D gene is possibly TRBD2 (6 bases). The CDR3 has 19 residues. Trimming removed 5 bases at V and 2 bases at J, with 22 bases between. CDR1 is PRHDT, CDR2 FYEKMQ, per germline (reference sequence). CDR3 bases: TGTGCCAGCAGCACTAGAGAGACGGGGACTGAAGCTGGGGCCAACGTCCTGACTTTC. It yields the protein CASSTRETGTEAGANVLTF.

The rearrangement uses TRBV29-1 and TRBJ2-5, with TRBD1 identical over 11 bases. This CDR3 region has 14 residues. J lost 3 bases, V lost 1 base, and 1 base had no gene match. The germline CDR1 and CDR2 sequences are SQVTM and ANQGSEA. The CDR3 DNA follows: TGCAGCGTTGAAGGGACAGGGGGCGAAGAGACCCAGTACTTC. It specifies CSVEGTGGEETQYF. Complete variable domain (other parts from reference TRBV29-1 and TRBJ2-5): SAVISQKPSRDICQRGTSLTIQCQVDSQVTMMFWYRQQPGQSLTLIATANQGSEATYESGFVIDKFPISRPNLTFSTLTVSNMSPEDSSIYLCSVEGTGGEETQYFGPGTRLLVL.

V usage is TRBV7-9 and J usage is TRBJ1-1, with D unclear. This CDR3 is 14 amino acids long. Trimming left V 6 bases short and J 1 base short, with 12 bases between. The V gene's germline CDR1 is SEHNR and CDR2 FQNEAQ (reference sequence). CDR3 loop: CASSMAIKNTEAFF. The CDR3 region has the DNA TGTGCCAGCAGTATGGCCATCAAGAACACTGAAGCTTTCTTT.

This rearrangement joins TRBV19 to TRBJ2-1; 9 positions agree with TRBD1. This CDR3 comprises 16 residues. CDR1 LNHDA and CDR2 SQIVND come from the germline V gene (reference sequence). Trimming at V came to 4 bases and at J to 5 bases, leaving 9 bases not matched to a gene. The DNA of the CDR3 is TGTGCCAGTAGTAAGGGACAGGGAATGCTGAACAATGAGCAGTTCTTC. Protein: CASSKGQGMLNNEQFF.

The DNA for the CDR3 is TGCGCCAGCAGCAACGAGGGGACAGGGGCTGAAGCTTTCTTT. This encodes CASSNEGTGAEAFF. The chain carries TRBV5-1 and TRBJ1-1; 10 bases align to TRBD1. J gave up 6 bases and V 4 bases, and 6 bases lay outside the gene matches. The length of the CDR3 is 14 residues. Looked up from germline, CDR1 is SGHRS and CDR2 is YFSETQ.

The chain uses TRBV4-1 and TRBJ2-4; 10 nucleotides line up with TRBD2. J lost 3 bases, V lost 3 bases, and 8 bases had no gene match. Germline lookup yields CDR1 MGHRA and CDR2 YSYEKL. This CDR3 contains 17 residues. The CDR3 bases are TGCGCCAGCAGCCAGCCGCTAGCGGGGGTCCTCAAAAACATTCAGTACTTC. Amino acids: CASSQPLAGVLKNIQYF.

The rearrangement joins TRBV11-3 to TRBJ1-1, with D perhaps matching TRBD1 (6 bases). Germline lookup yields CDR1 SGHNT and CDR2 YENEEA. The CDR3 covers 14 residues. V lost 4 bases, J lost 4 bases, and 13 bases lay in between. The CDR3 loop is CASSSQGGGTEAFF. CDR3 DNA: TGTGCCAGCAGCTCACAGGGCGGGGGCACTGAAGCTTTCTTT.

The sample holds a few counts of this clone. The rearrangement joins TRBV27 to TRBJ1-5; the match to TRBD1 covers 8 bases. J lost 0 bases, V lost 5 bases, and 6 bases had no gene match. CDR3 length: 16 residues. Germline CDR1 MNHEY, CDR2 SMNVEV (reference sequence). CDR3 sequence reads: CASSLGQGYSNQPQHF. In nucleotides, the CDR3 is TGTGCCAGCAGTCTAGGACAGGGCTATAGCAATCAGCCCCAGCATTTT.

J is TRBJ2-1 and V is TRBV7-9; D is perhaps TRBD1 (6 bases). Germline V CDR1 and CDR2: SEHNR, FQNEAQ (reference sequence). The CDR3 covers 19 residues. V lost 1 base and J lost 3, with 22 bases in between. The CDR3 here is CASSLEGWTAQTYYNEQFF. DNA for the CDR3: TGTGCCAGCAGCTTAGAGGGGTGGACAGCCCAGACCTACTACAATGAGCAGTTCTTC. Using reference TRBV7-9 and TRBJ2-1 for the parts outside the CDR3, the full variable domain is DTGVSQNPRHKITKRGQNVTFRCDPISEHNRLYWYRQTLGQGPEFLTYFQNEAQLEKSRLLSDRFSAERPKGSFSTLEIQRTEQGDSAMYLCASSLEGWTAQTYYNEQFFGPGTRLTVL.